There are a few counts of the clone carrying this T cell receptor beta chain. The target antigen is unknown. The data were produced by immunoSEQ multiplex PCR, yet TCRdb's version contains in-frame clones alone and is incomplete. The table lists fewer than 30,000 clones, more than 80% of them singletons. The CDR3 runs 16 residues. Trimming removed 5 bases from V and 1 base from J; junction bases left unmatched: 5. Germline CDR1 SEHNR, CDR2 FQNEAQ (reference sequence). The data originate from a study of T cells in narcolepsy. Study-wide results and limits: In some patient and control memory CD4+ samples, autoreactive clones were absent. Reportedly, autoreactive clonotypes were serially detected in patients' blood but not controls'.

The sample was CD45RA- memory CD4+ T cells from PBMCs. The sequence derives from a human donor with narcolepsy. This chain uses TRBV7-9 with TRBJ2-5, with 12 bases that match TRBD2. In DNA, the CDR3 is TGTGCCAGCAGCCTGACTAGCGGGAGTGTCCAAGAGACCCAGTACTTC. This sequence encodes CASSLTSGSVQETQYF.